Listed here is a single T cell receptor beta chain. Its matching antigen is unknown. This entry is derived from a study of OX40 agonist ivuxolimab in advanced cancers. Findings of the study overall: At 0.1 to 3.0 mg/kg, clonal expansion of CD4+ and CD8+ blood T cells had occurred by week 6. Relative to CD4+, CD8+ T cells held more expanded clones on average.

Generated by immunoSEQ multiplex PCR, the TCRdb table keeps only in-frame clones and is missing some. The sample carries fewer than 20,000 clones, about 71% recorded once. Germline V lookup: CDR1 LGHNA, CDR2 YSLEER. This CDR3 contains 15 residues. The ends were cut back, 0 bases at V and 2 bases at J, with 8 bases in the middle. The chain carries TRBV4-3 and TRBJ2-1; D is perhaps TRBD1 (6 bases). The clonotype was recovered from an adult with an advanced solid tumor such as melanoma, head and neck, liver or kidney cancer. Source: CD4+ or CD8+ T cells sorted from blood, taken in a trial of the OX40 agonist ivuxolimab. The CDR3 here is CASSQDAGAYNEQFF. CDR3 DNA sequence: TGCGCCAGCAGCCAAGATGCAGGGGCCTACAATGAGCAGTTCTTC.